These 15 T cell receptor beta chains were all obtained from the same sample, sequenced in a study of T cells in Graves' hyperthyroidism and ophthalmopathy. What was amplified from RNA transcripts were TCR beta CDR3 regions. The primer set for the first-round RT-PCR of the TCR CDR3 was HTBI. TCRdb ran MiXCR on the multiplex PCR reads and lists one entry per CDR3 protein. This table holds approximately 400,000 distinct CDR3 sequences, approximately 19% found once. What was sequenced was blood. The receptors shown here come from a woman between 18 and 30 years old with Graves' hyperthyroidism.

The V and J genes are TRBV7-2 and TRBJ2-7, with D perhaps being TRBD1 or TRBD2 (5 bases each). Trimming removed 2 bases from V and 3 bases from J, with 8 bases in between. CDR3 length equals 13 residues. Looked up from germline, CDR1 is SGHTA and CDR2 is FQGNSA. CDR3 bases: TGTGCCAGCAGCTTAAGGGACGGCTACGAGCAGTACTTC. Its protein product is CASSLRDGYEQYF.

This clonotype has more than one count but fewer than ten. The V and J genes are TRBV6-5 and TRBJ2-5, with D unresolved. Germline CDR1 and CDR2: MNHEY and SVGAGI. V lost 2 bases and J lost 5, with 12 bases in between. The CDR3 is 14 residues long. CDR3 coding DNA: TGTGCCAGCAGTTACGTGGTCGGCGGCGAGACCCAGTACTTC. Its translation is CASSYVVGGETQYF.

There are many counts of this clonotype. The genes are TRBV6-1 and TRBJ1-1; 8 bases line up with TRBD1. The CDR3 has 14 amino acids. The junction had 3 bases not matched to a gene; V was cut back by 5 bases and J by 1 base. Looked up from germline, CDR1 is MNHNS and CDR2 is SASEGT. The CDR3 DNA reads TGTGCCAGCAGTAAGGACAGGGCGAACACTGAAGCTTTCTTT. Encoded protein: CASSKDRANTEAFF.

This clonotype was seen at least ten times. The chain recombines TRBV2 with TRBJ1-1; D not resolved. CDR3 length: 10 amino acids. CDR1 and CDR2 from the germline V gene are SNHLY and FYNNEI. V lost 8 bases to trimming and J lost 0 bases, with 1 base between them. In DNA form, the CDR3 reads TGTGCCAGCCTGAACACTGAAGCTTTCTTT. It yields the protein CASLNTEAFF.

This clonotype was seen a handful of times. V gene TRBV28 combines with J gene TRBJ2-2, with 8 bases that match TRBD2. Germline V gene lookup returns CDR1 MDHEN and CDR2 SYDVKM. The CDR3 contains 16 residues. With V trimmed by 5 bases and J by 5 bases, 10 bases remained unmatched. CDR3 protein: CASSEPGGRGTGELFF. The CDR3 DNA is TGTGCCAGCAGTGAACCGGGGGGGCGAGGGACCGGGGAGCTGTTTTTT.

This clonotype was seen many times. V and J are TRBV12-5 and TRBJ2-5; 11 nucleotides match TRBD2. The J segment lost 1 base and the V segment lost 4 bases, leaving 2 bases of the junction unmatched. CDR1 is LGHNT and CDR2 is FRNRAP in the germline V gene. The CDR3 loop spans 15 amino acids. The CDR3 loop reads CASGSTSGGQETQYF. In DNA, the CDR3 is TGTGCTAGTGGTTCAACTAGCGGGGGCCAAGAGACCCAGTACTTC.

This clonotype was observed many times. The J gene is TRBJ2-7, the V gene TRBV15; 7 bases fit TRBD2. V dropped 3 bases and J dropped 6; count of bases not matched to a gene: 8. This CDR3 region has 14 residues. Germline loops: CDR1 LNHNV, CDR2 YYDKDF (reference sequence). CDR3 coding DNA: TGTGCCACCAGCAGCCAGCGGGACCTCCGCGAGCAGTACTTC. Translating gives CATSSQRDLREQYF.

CDR3 region: CASSGRQGVYGYTF. The CDR3 nucleotides read TGTGCCAGCAGTGGCCGACAGGGGGTTTATGGCTACACCTTC. This chain connects TRBV6-1 to TRBJ1-2; 9 positions match TRBD1. The CDR3 sequence is 14 residues long. V dropped 4 bases and J dropped 5; count of bases not matched to a gene: 5. Germline V gene lookup returns CDR1 MNHNS and CDR2 SASEGT.

This clonotype was observed many times. This sequence joins TRBV6-1 and TRBJ1-3; 7 positions agree with TRBD1. The CDR3 length is 14 residues. CDR1 is MNHNS, CDR2 SASEGT, per germline. V trimming: 4 bases; J trimming: 6 bases; junction bases outside the gene matches: 6. CDR3 sequence reads: CASSVRDRENTIYF. CDR3 DNA: TGTGCCAGCAGTGTCCGGGACAGAGAAAACACCATATATTTT.

V is TRBV12-3 or TRBV12-4 and J is TRBJ2-5; D gene unclear. This CDR3 spans 13 amino acids. Trimming removed 3 bases at V and 5 bases at J, with 10 bases between. The CDR3 region has the DNA TGTGCCAGCAGTTTTGTTAAAGGGGAGACCCAGTACTTC. This codes for CASSFVKGETQYF.

This clonotype was seen more than once but under ten times. The chain recombines TRBV5-1 with TRBJ2-5, with D tentatively TRBD1 (7 bases). Trimming cost V 7 bases and J 5 bases, with 18 bases left between them. Germline loops: CDR1 SGHRS, CDR2 YFSETQ. This CDR3 region has 14 residues. Here the CDR3 DNA reads TGCGCCAGCGGAGGGGGCCTCCACGGGGAGACCCAGTACTTC. Translated: CASGGGLHGETQYF.

This clonotype was counted ten times or more. The gene calls are TRBV10-3 and TRBJ2-6, with D perhaps matching TRBD2 (5 bases). Trimming shortened V by 2 bases and J by 0 bases, and 8 bases separated the two germline ends. Germline CDR1 reads ENHRY; CDR2 reads SYGVKD. The CDR3 loop spans 16 amino acids. The CDR3 nucleotides read TGTGCCATCAGTGAGCGGGGTTACTCTGGGGCCAACGTCCTGACTTTC. Its translation: CAISERGYSGANVLTF.

This clonotype was recorded many times. The chain has TRBV27 and TRBJ1-2, with TRBD1 matching 7 bases. V dropped 5 bases and J dropped 0; count of bases not matched to a gene: 3. The CDR3 contains 14 residues. The germline gives CDR1 MNHEY, CDR2 SMNVEV (reference sequence). This CDR3 is CASSIQGTNYGYTF. DNA of the CDR3: TGTGCCAGCAGTATACAGGGGACTAACTATGGCTACACCTTC.

Ten or more counts support this clonotype. The V and J genes are TRBV15 and TRBJ2-4, with D possibly TRBD2 on 6 matching bases. CDR3 length: 14 residues. Germline values: CDR1 LNHNV, CDR2 YYDKDF (reference sequence). V lost 3 bases and J lost 7, with 13 bases in between. The CDR3 DNA reads TGTGCCACCAGCAGGGGGGGTAGGGTCAACATTCAGTACTTC. Protein: CATSRGGRVNIQYF.

This clonotype appeared many times. This chain links TRBV28 with TRBJ1-2; D not certain. Trimming stripped 4 bases from V and 4 bases from J, with 16 bases between. This CDR3 comprises 15 residues. Germline CDR1 and CDR2: MDHEN and SYDVKM. The DNA of the CDR3 is TGTGCCAGCAGTTACGCCCTATTCCGTTTCTATGGCTACACCTTC. Translated, it gives CASSYALFRFYGYTF.